Sequencing of this TCR beta chain was carried out in a study of blood T cell repertoires in COVID-19. The CDR3 length is 15 residues. V lost 0 bases and J lost 1, with 10 bases in between. Germline V lookup: CDR1 SGHNT, CDR2 YYREEE (reference sequence). Generated by immunoSEQ multiplex PCR, the TCRdb table keeps only in-frame clones and is missing some. The table includes over 200,000 clones, roughly 86% detected once. The sequence derives from a man in his forties who had recovered from COVID-19. The V and J genes are TRBV5-4 and TRBJ1-2; D might be TRBD1 (6 bases). Input material: peripheral blood. CDR3 residues: CASSLDRVINYGYTF. The CDR3 bases are TGTGCCAGCAGCTTGGACAGGGTGATTAACTATGGCTACACCTTC.